Below, 19 T cell receptor beta chains from the same sample are listed, as sequenced in a study of cytomegalovirus exposure and HLA in healthy donors. In the PCR, 60 Vbeta and 13 Jbeta primers were used. TCRdb's copy holds only in-frame clones and misses some; the assay was immunoSEQ multiplex PCR. The sample yields about 190,000 clones, roughly four fifths seen once. The sequencing input was PBMCs. Every receptor here comes from a woman aged 30 to 39 in good health and CMV-seropositive.

This chain links TRBV2 with TRBJ1-5; no firm D call. The CDR3 has 14 amino acids. V dropped 6 bases and J dropped 0 bases, with 9 bases sitting between them. Germline CDR1 reads SNHLY; CDR2 reads FYNNEI. The CDR3 bases are TGTGCCAGCAGCCGGCGGAATAGCAATCAGCCCCAGCATTTT. Residues: CASSRRNSNQPQHF.

The chain has TRBV7-9 and TRBJ2-7; tentative D call: TRBD2 (5 bases). This CDR3 spans 13 amino acids. Germline V gene sequence: CDR1 SEHNR, CDR2 FQNEAQ (reference sequence). V was cut by 0 bases and J by 7 bases, with 10 bases left in between. The CDR3 reads CASSLASAPEQYF. DNA of the CDR3: TGTGCCAGCAGCTTAGCTAGCGCACCGGAGCAGTACTTC.

For the CDR3, the DNA is TGTGCCAGCCTGAATCCCGGCTACGAGCAGTACTTC. It translates to CASLNPGYEQYF. This chain uses TRBV28 with TRBJ2-7; no definite D call. With 8 bases removed from V and 3 bases from J, the gap between germline ends came to 11 bases. This CDR3 is built from 12 residues. Looked up from germline, CDR1 is MDHEN and CDR2 is SYDVKM.

V usage is TRBV4-1 and J usage is TRBJ2-5; D is perhaps TRBD2 (5 bases). The J call may be faulty, since TRBJ2-7 better matches the DNA end. Germline-derived CDR1 and CDR2 are MGHRA and YSYEKL. The length of the CDR3 is 16 residues. This CDR3 is CASSQGGRRPAYEQYF. CDR3 in DNA: TGCGCCAGCAGCCAAGGTGGTCGGAGGCCCGCCTACGAGCAGTACTTC.

The chain links TRBV5-1 to TRBJ2-1; TRBD2 matches at 12 bases. Losses at the gene ends were 4 bases for V and 8 bases for J; bases not matched to a gene: 7. This CDR3 comprises 15 residues. Germline-derived CDR1 and CDR2 are SGHRS and YFSETQ. Here the CDR3 reads CASSLRTSGKDEQFF. The CDR3 bases are TGCGCCAGCAGCCTACGGACTAGCGGGAAGGATGAGCAGTTCTTC.

The DNA for the CDR3 is TGCGCCAGCAGCCCCCGACAGGGGGCTGAAGGCTACACCTTC. This encodes CASSPRQGAEGYTF. The chain employs TRBV5-1 and TRBJ1-2, with TRBD1 matching 10 bases. CDR1 SGHRS and CDR2 YFSETQ come from the germline V gene. The CDR3 has 14 residues. The trim removed 4 bases at V and 8 bases at J, leaving 8 bases unmatched.

The chain uses TRBV19 and TRBJ2-1; TRBD2 agrees at 10 bases. CDR3 length: 15 residues. Germline CDR1 is LNHDA and CDR2 is SQIVND (reference sequence). V shed 3 bases, J shed 7 bases, and the junction held 6 bases outside the gene matches. The CDR3 sequence is CASSIGASGRNEQFF. The CDR3 DNA is TGTGCCAGTAGTATCGGGGCTAGCGGGAGAAATGAGCAGTTCTTC. Looking up the rest from reference TRBV19 and TRBJ2-1 gives the full variable domain: DGGITQSPKYLFRKEGQNVTLSCEQNLNHDAMYWYRQDPGQGLRLIYYSQIVNDFQKGDIAEGYSVSREKKESFPLTVTSAQKNPTAFYLCASSIGASGRNEQFFGPGTRLTVL.

The sample holds a few counts of this clone. V gene TRBV15 combines with J gene TRBJ1-1; no firm D call. V lost 3 bases, J lost 2 bases, and 7 bases lay in between. In germline, CDR1 is LNHNV, CDR2 YYDKDF (reference sequence). CDR3 length: 13 amino acids. The CDR3 sequence is CATSRKSNTEAFF. In DNA form, the CDR3 reads TGTGCCACCAGCAGGAAGAGCAACACTGAAGCTTTCTTT.

As DNA, the CDR3 is TGTGCCAGCAGTTCCAGCGGGAGCTACGAGCAGTACTTC. Its translation: CASSSSGSYEQYF. The V and J genes are TRBV6-5 and TRBJ2-7; 8 bases align to TRBD2. The CDR3 spans 13 residues. Germline lookup yields CDR1 MNHEY and CDR2 SVGAGI. V lost 4 bases, J lost 3 bases, and 2 bases stayed unmatched.

The chain combines TRBV12-5 with TRBJ2-1; 9 bases agree with TRBD2. The V and J ends lost 6 bases and 4 bases, in that order; junction bases with no gene match: 7. This CDR3 has 15 amino acids. Germline-derived CDR1 and CDR2 are LGHNT and FRNRAP. In DNA form, the CDR3 reads TGTGCTAGTGGGGCTAGCGGGGCTAAATACAATGAGCAGTTCTTC. As protein: CASGASGAKYNEQFF.

The gene calls are TRBV7-2 and TRBJ1-5; 7 nucleotides line up with TRBD1. Germline values: CDR1 SGHTA, CDR2 FQGNSA. V shed 6 bases and J 9 bases; nucleotides not matched to a gene: 8. The CDR3 runs to 13 residues. The CDR3 DNA sequence: TGTGCCAGCAGTCAATTACAGGGGAGGCCCCAGCATTTT. This translates into CASSQLQGRPQHF.

The V gene is TRBV27, the J gene TRBJ1-2; unclear D gene. CDR1 is MNHEY, CDR2 SMNVEV, per germline (reference sequence). The length of the CDR3 is 15 residues. The ends were cut back, 3 bases at V and 0 bases at J, with 11 bases in the middle. CDR3 amino acids: CASSLKLSTNYGYTF. CDR3 DNA: TGTGCCAGCAGTTTGAAACTCTCCACTAACTATGGCTACACCTTC.

This clone has a single count. In nucleotides, the CDR3 is TGTGCCTGCCTTGCGCCTTATGACAGGCCGATCCAAGAGACCCAGTACTTC. It encodes CACLAPYDRPIQETQYF. The J gene is TRBJ2-5, the V gene TRBV2; a possible D gene is TRBD1 (6 bases). V was cut by 11 bases and J by 1 base, with 26 bases left in between. This CDR3 spans 17 amino acids. CDR1 is SNHLY and CDR2 is FYNNEI in the germline V gene.

The chain couples TRBV5-4 to TRBJ1-2; TRBD1 matches 7 bases. Losses at the gene ends were 9 bases for V and 7 bases for J; bases not matched to a gene: 21. Looked up from germline, CDR1 is SGHNT and CDR2 is YYREEE (reference sequence). This CDR3 is 16 amino acids long. In DNA form, the CDR3 reads TGTGCCACGAACCGGGGCGGGACAGCCGTCCCTAGTGGCTACACCTTC. Translation gives CATNRGGTAVPSGYTF.

V and J are TRBV28 and TRBJ1-1; tentative D call: TRBD1 (6 bases). Looked up from germline, CDR1 is MDHEN and CDR2 is SYDVKM. V shed 7 bases and J shed 1 base, with 16 bases lying between them. This CDR3 region has 15 residues. The CDR3 nucleotides are TGTGCCAGCACCTCACTTCGGACAGCGAACACTGAAGCTTTCTTT. Protein: CASTSLRTANTEAFF.

V is TRBV5-1 and J is TRBJ2-7; 10 nucleotides align to TRBD2. This CDR3 is 16 amino acids long. The V gene's germline CDR1 is SGHRS and CDR2 YFSETQ. The junction had 12 bases not matched to a gene; V was cut back by 4 bases and J by 5 bases. The CDR3 bases are TGCGCCAGCAGCGTTTCTAGCGGGAGAGGCGGGGACGAGCAGTACTTC. Translated: CASSVSSGRGGDEQYF.

The CDR3 bases are TGTGCCAGCAGTCCGGACACAGGGGCTGGGGCCAACGTCCTGACTTTC. Protein product: CASSPDTGAGANVLTF. V and J are TRBV28 and TRBJ2-6; 7 positions match TRBD1. V trimming: 5 bases; J trimming: 2 bases; junction bases outside the gene matches: 6. The CDR3 sequence is 16 residues long. Looked up from germline, CDR1 is MDHEN and CDR2 is SYDVKM. The complete variable domain, with remaining parts taken from reference TRBV28 and TRBJ2-6, reads DVKVTQSSRYLVKRTGEKVFLECVQDMDHENMFWYRQDPGLGLRLIYFSYDVKMKEKGDIPEGYSVSREKKERFSLILESASTNQTSMYLCASSPDTGAGANVLTFGAGSRLTVL.

The V and J genes are TRBV11-3 and TRBJ2-2; D gene unclear. Germline CDR1 and CDR2: SGHNT and YENEEA. V was cut by 5 bases and J by 3 bases, with 7 bases left in between. This CDR3 region has 13 residues. DNA of the CDR3: TGTGCCAGCAGCCCCAAATACACCGGGGAGCTGTTTTTT. It yields the protein CASSPKYTGELFF.

This chain uses TRBV28 with TRBJ2-7; 10 bases agree with TRBD2. V dropped 6 bases and J dropped 7; count of bases not matched to a gene: 12. Germline loops: CDR1 MDHEN, CDR2 SYDVKM. The CDR3 is made up of 15 amino acids. The CDR3 bases are TGTGCCAGCAGCCGTTCTCTAGCGGGAGAGGGTGAGCAGTACTTC. It encodes CASSRSLAGEGEQYF.